The rows below give T cell receptor beta chains drawn from one sample of a study of sequential checkpoint blockade in melanoma. The method was immunoSEQ multiplex PCR; TCRdb's version includes in-frame clones alone and lacks a portion of them. The table lists approximately 13,000 clones, 25% to 35% of them singletons, with roughly 15% in the top ten. The sequencing used tumor tissue (inferred from file names), collected from a patient given nivolumab and ipilimumab in sequence. These receptors were collected from a human donor with melanoma. The CDR3 runs from the conserved cysteine through the conserved F or W. A D gene is named only where the DNA matches it firmly. The size of a clone is reported for some rows only, either as once, few or many, or as a class for expanded clones.

v_call	clone_size	j_call	d_call	cdr3_aa	cdr3_nt
TRBV5-8	few	TRBJ2-7	.	CASSVTSSHEQYF	TGTGCCAGCAGCGTCACTAGCTCCCACGAGCAGTACTTC
TRBV11-3	many	TRBJ1-5	.	CASSLVGAGAAGNQPQHF	TGTGCCAGCAGCTTAGTGGGGGCAGGGGCCGCGGGCAATCAGCCCCAGCATTTT
TRBV12-5	.	TRBJ2-2	.	CASGTTGTGELFF	TGTGCTAGTGGTACCACAGGGACCGGGGAGCTGTTTTTT
TRBV19	.	TRBJ2-3	TRBD2	CASRASGSVGDTQYF	TGTGCCAGTAGAGCTAGCGGGAGCGTCGGGGATACGCAGTATTTT
TRBV7-6	many	TRBJ2-7	TRBD2	CASSLEREYRYEQYF	TGTGCCAGCAGCTTAGAGCGGGAGTATCGGTACGAGCAGTACTTC
TRBV11-3	few	TRBJ2-7	.	CASSVGAVTYEQYF	TGTGCCAGCAGTGTAGGGGCTGTGACCTACGAGCAGTACTTC
TRBV11-3	many	TRBJ2-1	TRBD2	CASSFGLAGHNEQFF	TGTGCCAGCAGCTTCGGACTAGCGGGGCACAATGAGCAGTTCTTC
TRBV19	few	TRBJ2-7	TRBD2	CASSLSSGSSVEQYF	TGTGCCAGTAGTCTGTCTAGCGGGAGTTCTGTCGAGCAGTACTTC
TRBV15	few	TRBJ1-1	.	CATSRETGRMNTEAFF	TGTGCCACCAGCAGAGAAACAGGGAGAATGAACACTGAAGCTTTCTTT
TRBV6-8	.	TRBJ2-2	.	CASRSPGLPNTGELFF	TGTGCCAGCAGGTCGCCGGGACTTCCGAACACCGGGGAGCTGTTTTTT
TRBV28	few	TRBJ1-2	TRBD1	CASSVQGEGYTF	TGTGCCAGCAGTGTTCAGGGGGAGGGCTACACCTTC
TRBV19	.	TRBJ2-5	.	CASSTLGGRETQYF	TGTGCCAGTAGTACCCTGGGGGGTCGGGAGACCCAGTACTTC
TRBV18	.	TRBJ1-1	.	CASSEGYTEAFF	TGTGCCAGCTCCGAGGGATACACTGAAGCTTTCTTT
TRBV11-3	many	TRBJ2-1	TRBD1	CASRRAGTEYNEQFF	TGTGCCAGCAGACGTGCCGGGACAGAGTACAATGAGCAGTTCTTC
TRBV6-8	.	TRBJ2-5	.	CASSLNPSQETQYF	TGTGCCAGCAGTCTTAATCCCTCGCAAGAGACCCAGTACTTC
TRBV9	few	TRBJ2-7	TRBD1	CASSAEGQGSEQYF	TGTGCCAGCAGTGCGGAGGGACAGGGAAGCGAGCAGTACTTC